This paragraph reports one T cell receptor (beta chain). This sample was included in a study of cytomegalovirus exposure and HLA in healthy donors. PCR amplification relied on 60 Vbeta primers (plus 13 Jbeta primers). Produced via immunoSEQ multiplex PCR; TCRdb's table is partial and in-frame only. The data include approximately 110,000 clones; the top ten clones carry approximately 2.6%. Germline-derived CDR1 and CDR2 are MDHEN and SYDVKM. The CDR3 covers 15 residues. Trimming took 3 bases from V and 6 from J, leaving 18 bases between them. This sequence originates from a man aged 25-45 years in good health and CMV-seronegative. The rearrangement joins TRBV28 to TRBJ2-7, with TRBD1 as a possible D gene (6 bases). Sequenced sample: PBMCs. The CDR3 reads CASSFRGVRGSEQYF. CDR3 DNA: TGTGCCAGCAGTTTCCGAGGGGTCAGGGGCTCCGAGCAGTACTTC.